The T cell receptor (beta chain) under discussion was sequenced for a study of blood T cell repertoires in COVID-19. Study in general: Samples taken during acute and convalescent COVID-19 were collected in the United States, Italy and Spain. From T cells, B-cell-depleted T cells, or PBMCs came the material, which was cDNA or gDNA.

In the original processing: Amplifying reference gene primers gave estimates of nucleated cell counts. Only in-frame clones appear in the TCRdb table, and some are missing; sequencing was by immunoSEQ multiplex PCR. The V and J calls and the clone size are those of that table, but D and trimming were determined from the DNA. This table holds approximately 230,000 clones, just over 85% found once. Germline CDR1 and CDR2: LNHNV and YYDKDF (reference sequence). The ends lost 5 bases at V and 2 bases at J; junction bases unmatched: 7. The CDR3 extends over 16 amino acids. This rearrangement joins TRBV15 to TRBJ2-3, with 10 positions matching TRBD2. This TCR was recovered from a man younger than 45 who had recovered from COVID-19. Sequenced input: peripheral blood. The CDR3 sequence: CATSHLAGAFTDTQYF. The CDR3 DNA reads as TGTGCCACCAGCCATCTAGCGGGGGCCTTCACAGATACGCAGTATTTT.